This T cell receptor beta chain was captured in a study of cytomegalovirus exposure and HLA in healthy donors. Study-wide points: The authors confirmed in vitro that a few CMV-associated chains were specific for CMV antigens. Cytomegalovirus-associated status was assigned to approximately 160 TCR beta chains. Subsequent analysis of the approximately 110 validation repertoires found a tendency for first-cohort TCR clusters to co-occur. Rarity held for most TCR sequences, but there were some public TCRs that occurred in many donors.

To note about this clone: Its target is unknown.

Sequencing used immunoSEQ multiplex PCR; TCRdb keeps in-frame clones, though not all of them. The sample includes under 85,000 clones, 80% to 95% of them seen just once. Sample: PBMCs. The clonotype comes from a man aged 18 to 29 in good health and CMV-seropositive.

CDR3 protein: CASSQDGGGYGYTF. Written as DNA, the CDR3 is TGCGCCAGCAGCCAAGATGGGGGGGGGTATGGCTACACCTTC. The V gene is TRBV4-1, the J gene TRBJ1-2; TRBD1 is a possible D gene (5 bases). Trimming stripped 0 bases from V and 5 bases from J, with 10 bases between. Germline CDR1 MGHRA, CDR2 YSYEKL. The CDR3 has 14 residues.